The rows below give T cell receptor beta chains drawn from one sample of a study of blood T cell repertoires in COVID-19. Assay: immunoSEQ multiplex PCR; the TCRdb copy retains only in-frame clones and omits some. Among around 140,000 clones listed, 84% were seen once. The material sequenced was peripheral blood. The receptor source for this set is a man in his thirties or forties with COVID-19, enrolled during active disease. Both conserved end residues are part of each CDR3. The D gene is left open where the match is weak. A clone size is listed for some rows: how often the clone was seen (once, few, many), or a class if it is expanded.

clone_size	d_call	j_call	v_call	cdr3_aa	cdr3_nt
-	-	TRBJ2-1	TRBV29-1	CSGEFMDGNEQFF	TGCAGCGGGGAGTTTATGGACGGCAATGAGCAGTTCTTC
-	TRBD2	TRBJ2-3	TRBV5-6	CASSWRASGSTDTQYF	TGTGCCAGCAGCTGGAGGGCTAGCGGGAGCACAGATACGCAGTATTTT
-	-	TRBJ2-7	TRBV10-3	CAIAAGNAEQYF	TGTGCCATCGCCGCGGGGAATGCAGAGCAGTACTTC
once	TRBD1	TRBJ2-2	TRBV29-1	CSVEDRSGQGLTGELFF	TGCAGCGTTGAAGATAGGAGCGGACAGGGGTTGACCGGGGAGCTGTTTTTT
-	-	TRBJ1-1	TRBV30	CAWTRGLNTEAFF	TGTGCCTGGACCCGTGGCTTGAACACTGAAGCTTTCTTT
few	-	TRBJ2-7	TRBV2	CASKVAGDPYEQYF	TGTGCCAGCAAGGTGGCAGGGGATCCCTACGAGCAGTACTTC
-	TRBD1	TRBJ2-5	TRBV19	CASSIGTGSETQYF	TGTGCCAGTAGTATAGGGACAGGGTCGGAGACCCAGTACTTC
-	-	TRBJ2-7	TRBV2	CAGRRQVRSEQYF	TGTGCGGGAAGGAGACAGGTTCGTAGCGAGCAGTACTTC
-	-	TRBJ2-3	TRBV7-3	CASSLNYQDTQYF	TGTGCCAGCAGCTTAAACTACCAAGATACGCAGTATTTT
-	TRBD2	TRBJ2-7	TRBV7-6	CASSLTPMGRGLTYEQYF	TGTGCCAGCAGCCTCACCCCCATGGGTCGGGGACTAACCTACGAGCAGTACTTC
-	-	TRBJ2-1	TRBV6-2/TRBV6-3	CASSYSQNEQFF	TGTGCCAGCAGTTACTCTCAGAATGAGCAGTTCTTC
-	-	TRBJ1-1	TRBV5-1	CASSYYTTGITEAFF	TGCGCCAGCAGTTACTACACTACAGGGATCACTGAAGCTTTCTTT
-	-	TRBJ1-2	TRBV27	CASTKLQGPLYGYTF	TGTGCCAGCACCAAGCTACAGGGCCCTCTCTATGGCTACACCTTC
-	-	TRBJ1-5	TRBV28	CASSFNGNQPQHF	TGTGCCAGCAGTTTTAACGGGAATCAGCCCCAGCATTTT
once	TRBD1	TRBJ2-7	TRBV19	CASSMVAGTVSKQYF	TGTGCCAGTAGTATGGTCGCCGGGACAGTCAGTAAGCAGTACTTC
-	-	TRBJ1-5	TRBV6-2/TRBV6-3	CASSLESRQPQHF	TGTGCCAGCAGCCTCGAATCTAGGCAGCCCCAGCATTTT